This passage covers 12 T cell receptor beta chains from one sample sequenced in a study of neurological immune-mediated disorders. MiXCR, applied by TCRdb to the 5' RACE reads, yields one record per CDR3 protein. This table holds more than 35,000 distinct CDR3 sequences, about 6% found once. Sequencing used CD4+ T cells from blood. The receptors shown here come from a woman aged 40 to 50 in good health.

There are many counts of this clonotype. The J gene is TRBJ1-1, the V gene TRBV7-2; maybe TRBD1 (5 bases). The CDR3 is 16 residues long. Germline lookup yields CDR1 SGHTA and CDR2 FQGNSA. Trimming removed 2 bases from V and 5 bases from J, with 18 bases in between. CDR3: CASSLKPQRGGTEAFF. DNA of the CDR3: TGTGCCAGCAGCTTAAAACCCCAGCGGGGGGGAACTGAAGCTTTCTTT.

This clonotype has at least ten counts. The CDR3 DNA is TGTGCCAGCAGATACGATGGACAGTCGATCGGCTACACCTTC. Its translation is CASRYDGQSIGYTF. The V call is TRBV2, the J call TRBJ1-2; tentatively, D is TRBD1 (6 bases). Germline V gene sequence: CDR1 SNHLY, CDR2 FYNNEI. The CDR3 sequence is 14 residues long. Trimming pared 6 bases from V and 8 bases from J, leaving 19 bases between. Drawing the rest from reference TRBV2 and TRBJ1-2, the complete variable domain is EPEVTQTPSHQVTQMGQEVILRCVPISNHLYFYWYRQILGQKVEFLVSFYNNEISEKSEIFDDQFSVERPDGSNFTLKIRSTKLEDSAMYFCASRYDGQSIGYTFGSGTRLTVV.

This clonotype was seen repeatedly, ten times or more. CDR3 in amino acids: CASSQAGTGHGYTF. The CDR3 DNA reads as TGTGCCAGCAGCCAAGCGGGGACAGGGCATGGCTACACCTTC. J is TRBJ1-2 and V is TRBV3-1, with 9 positions matching TRBD1. CDR1 is LGHDT and CDR2 is YNNKEL in the germline V gene (reference sequence). The CDR3 is 14 amino acids. V was pared by 1 base and J by 6 bases, with 3 bases of the junction left unmatched.

This clonotype was counted many times. The chain joins TRBV28 to TRBJ1-3; no clear D. CDR1 is MDHEN and CDR2 is SYDVKM in the germline V gene. The CDR3 spans 15 residues. Trimming left V 5 bases short and J 1 base short, with 12 bases between. The CDR3 loop reads CASSVNWASGNTIYF. The CDR3 bases are TGTGCCAGCAGTGTTAACTGGGCGTCTGGAAACACCATATATTTT.

This clonotype came up many times. This chain connects TRBV6-5 to TRBJ1-1; the D gene is possibly TRBD1 (5 bases). With 0 bases removed from V and 7 bases from J, the gap between germline ends came to 12 bases. Germline CDR1 is MNHEY and CDR2 is SVGAGI. This CDR3 spans 14 amino acids. Here the CDR3 reads CASSYSTQGDEAFF. CDR3 sequence (DNA): TGTGCCAGCAGTTACTCGACGCAGGGCGATGAAGCTTTCTTT.

This clonotype was seen repeatedly, ten times or more. CDR3 loop: CASRLGGSGNTEAFF. DNA for the CDR3: TGTGCCAGCAGACTGGGGGGGTCCGGGAACACTGAAGCTTTCTTT. The genes are TRBV12-3 or TRBV12-4 and TRBJ1-1; D perhaps matches TRBD1 (5 bases). The V end lost 6 bases, the J end lost 1 base, and 15 bases lay between the germline ends. CDR3 size: 15 residues.

In its sample, this clonotype was seen many times. The chain employs TRBV20-1 and TRBJ2-2; D remains ambiguous. Deletions cut 2 bases from V and 0 bases from J, with 13 bases between. Germline V gene data show CDR1 as DFQATT and CDR2 as SNEGSKA (reference sequence). The CDR3 has 16 residues. The CDR3 bases are TGCAGTGCTAGAAACGAAAGACTGGCGAACACCGGGGAGCTGTTTTTT. This codes for CSARNERLANTGELFF.

This clonotype was observed at least ten times. J is TRBJ2-7 and V is TRBV28, with 12 bases fitting TRBD1. CDR1 is MDHEN, CDR2 SYDVKM, per germline. The trim removed 5 bases at V and 0 bases at J, leaving 11 bases unmatched. The CDR3 consists of 18 residues. The CDR3 region is CASSLTYPGQGASYEQYF. The DNA for the CDR3 is TGTGCCAGCAGTCTAACCTACCCGGGACAGGGGGCCTCCTACGAGCAGTACTTC.

This clonotype came up many times. The J gene is TRBJ2-3, the V gene TRBV7-2; D possibly matches TRBD1 or TRBD2 (6 bases each). The V end was cut by 2 bases, the J end by 5 bases, with 17 bases between. CDR3 length equals 16 residues. Germline-derived CDR1 and CDR2 are SGHTA and FQGNSA. CDR3 region: CASSLRGPSVGDTQYF. CDR3 DNA: TGTGCCAGCAGCTTACGGGGGCCCAGCGTAGGAGATACGCAGTATTTT. Variable domain in full (rest from reference TRBV7-2 and TRBJ2-3): GAGVSQSPSNKVTEKGKDVELRCDPISGHTALYWYRQSLGQGLEFLIYFQGNSAPDKSGLPSDRFSAERTGGSVSTLTIQRTQQEDSAVYLCASSLRGPSVGDTQYFGPGTRLTVL.

This clonotype has a count of ten or more. The V call is TRBV5-1, the J call TRBJ1-5; 8 positions agree with TRBD1. Losses at the gene ends were 1 base for V and 6 bases for J; bases not matched to a gene: 3. Germline V CDR1 and CDR2: SGHRS, YFSETQ. This CDR3 has 14 residues. The CDR3 bases are TGCGCCAGCAGCTTGACAGGGGGTTCTCAGCCCCAGCATTTT. Translating gives CASSLTGGSQPQHF.

This clonotype was seen many times. The V call is TRBV5-1, the J call TRBJ2-7; no firm D call. Germline V gene lookup returns CDR1 SGHRS and CDR2 YFSETQ. The CDR3 has 14 amino acids. V was trimmed by 2 bases and J by 6 bases, leaving 15 bases between them. In DNA form, the CDR3 reads TGCGCCAGCAGCTTCTTAAGGGAAATAGGCGAGCAGTACTTC. It translates to CASSFLREIGEQYF.

This clonotype has at least ten counts. This chain links TRBV29-1 with TRBJ2-3; D call uncertain. Trimming pared 3 bases from V and 6 bases from J, leaving 10 bases between. Germline CDR1 SQVTM, CDR2 ANQGSEA. The CDR3 runs to 12 residues. In DNA, the CDR3 is TGCAGCGTTGAGGCTACCTTGGATACGCAGTATTTT. This encodes CSVEATLDTQYF.